Here is one T cell receptor (beta chain) with its context. The data originate from a study of T-cell reconstitution after alpha-beta-depleted transplantation in children. Unique molecular identifiers were incorporated when the TCRbeta library was constructed. In TCRdb, the PCR reads were re-called with MiXCR into one record per CDR3 protein. Of a few hundred thousand distinct CDR3 sequences listed, under 13% were seen once; the top ten hold around 2.3%. The CDR3 extends over 16 amino acids. V gave up 0 bases and J gave up 6 bases; unmatched junction bases: 8. CDR1 is SGHRS and CDR2 is YFSETQ in the germline V gene.

The chain recombines TRBV5-1 with TRBJ2-3; TRBD2 agrees at 9 bases. The receptor's source is a human donor who donated a stem cell graft to a child with acute lymphoblastic leukemia. Sequences were derived from PBMCs from the stem cell graft donor, sampled from the stem cell graft. DNA of the CDR3: TGCGCCAGCAGCTTGGAAGCGACTAGCGGAGGTGATACGCAGTATTTT. Its protein is CASSLEATSGGDTQYF.